Below, 12 T cell receptor beta chains from the same sample are listed, as sequenced in a study of response to subunit inactivated influenza vaccine. TCRdb ran MiXCR on the RT-PCR reads and lists one entry per CDR3 protein. The sample lists hundreds of thousands of distinct CDR3 sequences, roughly 25% occurring once. The sample consisted of CD4+ T cells sorted from PBMCs, taken 4 to 6 days after vaccination. The receptors shown here come from a man over 45 who received an inactivated influenza vaccine.

This clonotype was counted a few times. The chain couples TRBV29-1 to TRBJ2-3; 11 nucleotides line up with TRBD2. The CDR3 covers 14 residues. The V gene's germline CDR1 is SQVTM and CDR2 ANQGSEA. Germline trimming cut 6 bases from V and 3 bases from J; bases unmatched to any gene: 5. CDR3 coding DNA: TGCAGCGTCCGTAGCGGGGGGGAGACAGATACGCAGTATTTT. Its protein product is CSVRSGGETDTQYF.

This clonotype was detected a few times. This chain links TRBV19 with TRBJ2-2, with a weak D call TRBD2 (6 bases). The CDR3 spans 14 residues. Looked up from germline, CDR1 is LNHDA and CDR2 is SQIVND (reference sequence). The V gene lost 3 bases and the J gene lost 5 bases, with 10 bases spanning the gap. The CDR3 sequence is CASSITSLTGELFF. The DNA for the CDR3 is TGTGCCAGTAGTATCACTAGCCTGACCGGGGAGCTGTTTTTT. The whole variable domain, filled in from reference TRBV19 and TRBJ2-2, reads DGGITQSPKYLFRKEGQNVTLSCEQNLNHDAMYWYRQDPGQGLRLIYYSQIVNDFQKGDIAEGYSVSREKKESFPLTVTSAQKNPTAFYLCASSITSLTGELFFGEGSRLTVL.

The chain joins TRBV14 to TRBJ2-6; TRBD1 or TRBD2 may be the D gene (5 bases each). Germline CDR1 is SGHDN and CDR2 is FVKESK. Trimming cost V 4 bases and J 4 bases, with 11 bases left between them. This CDR3 is 15 amino acids long. This CDR3 is CASSPGRWGANVLTF. For the CDR3, the DNA is TGTGCCAGCAGCCCGGGACGGTGGGGGGCCAACGTCCTGACTTTC.

This clonotype was detected only once. V is TRBV2 and J is TRBJ1-1; perhaps TRBD1 as D (5 bases). The V gene's germline CDR1 is SNHLY and CDR2 FYNNEI. CDR3 length: 14 amino acids. The V end was cut by 5 bases, the J end by 0 bases, with 10 bases between. This chain's CDR3 is CASSPRTMNTEAFF. The CDR3 DNA reads TGTGCCAGCAGTCCTAGGACAATGAACACTGAAGCTTTCTTT.

J is TRBJ2-1 and V is TRBV28, with 11 bases aligning to TRBD2. The CDR3 has 18 amino acids. Unmatched junction bases numbered 12, after V lost 6 bases and J lost 2 bases. Germline V lookup: CDR1 MDHEN, CDR2 SYDVKM. As DNA, the CDR3 is TGTGCCAGCAGCACGTATTGGGTTAGCGGGAGGGCCTACAATGAGCAGTTCTTC. As protein: CASSTYWVSGRAYNEQFF.

This clonotype was seen a handful of times. CDR3 DNA sequence: TGTGCCACCAGTGACACCGGGACAGGGGACAATGAGCAGTTCTTC. Translated: CATSDTGTGDNEQFF. This sequence joins TRBV24-1 and TRBJ2-1, with 10 bases aligning to TRBD1. This CDR3 has 15 amino acids. J was trimmed by 5 bases and V by 4 bases; bases with no gene match: 4. Germline loops: CDR1 KGHDR, CDR2 SFDVKD.

This clonotype has just a few counts. V is TRBV7-2 and J is TRBJ2-1; 13 positions agree with TRBD2. V shed 5 bases, J shed 5 bases, and the junction held 3 bases outside the gene matches. Germline V lookup: CDR1 SGHTA, CDR2 FQGNSA. CDR3 length equals 15 residues. Written as DNA, the CDR3 is TGTGCCAGCAGCAGGGGACTAGCGGGACACAATGAGCAGTTCTTC. As protein: CASSRGLAGHNEQFF.

This clonotype was picked up a small number of times. The V gene is TRBV20-1, the J gene TRBJ2-3; 7 nucleotides align to TRBD2. The germline V gene has CDR1 DFQATT and CDR2 SNEGSKA (reference sequence). This CDR3 has 14 residues. The V gene end was trimmed by 4 bases and the J gene end by 1 base; junction bases not matched to a gene: 5. The CDR3 nucleotides read TGCAGTGCTATCCCTAGCGGACGCACAGATACGCAGTATTTT. Protein product: CSAIPSGRTDTQYF.

This clonotype appeared a few times. The gene calls are TRBV29-1 and TRBJ2-3, with 8 positions matching TRBD1. Trimming cost V 6 bases and J 7 bases; bases outside gene matches: 12. Germline CDR1 is SQVTM and CDR2 is ANQGSEA. This CDR3 region has 14 residues. CDR3 nucleotide sequence: TGCAGCGTAGCAACAGGGGGAGTTGGGAATACGCAGTATTTT. It codes for CSVATGGVGNTQYF.

This clonotype was counted a few times. The chain links TRBV2 to TRBJ2-5; D uncertain. This CDR3 is built from 11 residues. CDR1 is SNHLY, CDR2 FYNNEI, per germline. Trimming took off 7 bases at V and 3 bases at J, with 6 bases between the two ends. The CDR3 bases are TGTGCCAGCATGGTGGAAGAGACCCAGTACTTC. This sequence encodes CASMVEETQYF.

The chain carries TRBV2 and TRBJ2-7; 10 bases line up with TRBD2. The germline V gene has CDR1 SNHLY and CDR2 FYNNEI. The V gene end was trimmed by 7 bases and the J gene end by 4 bases; junction bases not matched to a gene: 1. The CDR3 is made up of 12 amino acids. Here the CDR3 DNA reads TGTGCCAGCACTAGCGGGAGTTACGAGCAGTACTTC. Its translation is CASTSGSYEQYF.

The chain uses TRBV15 and TRBJ2-7, with 8 nucleotides matching TRBD1. The ends lost 8 bases at V and 2 bases at J; junction bases unmatched: 11. Germline V gene lookup returns CDR1 LNHNV and CDR2 YYDKDF (reference sequence). The CDR3 runs to 15 residues. The CDR3: CATGQGQDLTYEQYF. CDR3 DNA: TGTGCCACCGGTCAGGGACAGGATTTAACCTACGAGCAGTACTTC.